This TCR beta chain was identified during a study of OX40 agonist ivuxolimab in advanced cancers. Looking at the study overall: Those enrolled were approximately 78% male, with a mean age of around 57 years and ages from 23 to 79.

On this clone: The target antigen is unknown.

Measured with immunoSEQ multiplex PCR; TCRdb has only the in-frame clones, and not every one. The sample lists some 85,000 clones, over 75% occurring once. Germline V CDR1 and CDR2: LNHDA, SQIVND (reference sequence). V dropped 3 bases and J dropped 0 bases, with 15 bases sitting between them. This CDR3 is 18 amino acids long. Whole-study results and caveats: Undetermined was the antigen specificity of the expanded peripheral T cells.

This chain uses TRBV19 with TRBJ2-6; no clear D. The source was CD4+ or CD8+ T cells sorted from blood, collected in a trial of the OX40 agonist ivuxolimab. The receptor's source is an adult with an advanced solid tumor such as melanoma, head and neck, liver or kidney cancer. In nucleotides, the CDR3 is TGTGCCAGTAGTATGTTTGTTAGCTCAAACTCTGGGGCCAACGTCCTGACTTTC. This codes for CASSMFVSSNSGANVLTF.